Below are 8 T cell receptor beta chains sequenced from a single sample in a study of shared clonotypes between healthy human individuals. Profiled with immunoSEQ multiplex PCR; TCRdb holds only in-frame clones, not every one. The sample consists of about 2.4 million clones, 85% to 95% of them appearing once. The material sequenced was naive CD4+ T cells sorted from blood. Noted subset: CD45RA+ positively selected. These TCRs come from a man between 18 and 29 years old in good health.

This chain joins TRBV2 and TRBJ2-3; 8 positions agree with TRBD2. Germline lookup yields CDR1 SNHLY and CDR2 FYNNEI. After removal of 6 bases from V and 5 bases from J, the junction contained 10 bases not matched to a gene. The CDR3 has 15 amino acids. CDR3 amino acids: CASRSGRAGVDTQYF. The CDR3 nucleotides read TGTGCCAGCAGATCCGGGAGGGCGGGAGTAGATACGCAGTATTTT.

Concerning this clone: Other DNA variants within this sample encode the same CDR3. The chain joins TRBV9 to TRBJ2-2; D is uncertain. The V gene lost 0 bases and the J gene lost 0 bases, with 9 bases spanning the gap. The germline CDR1 and CDR2 sequences are SGDLS and YYNGEE. The CDR3 loop spans 16 amino acids. The CDR3 region is CASSVGLGPNTGELFF. DNA for the CDR3: TGTGCCAGCAGCGTAGGTTTGGGTCCGAACACCGGGGAGCTGTTTTTT.

Turning to this clone: The same CDR3 can be traced to other DNA sequences in this sample. The CDR3: CASSVIQETQYF. The CDR3 nucleotides are TGTGCCAGCAGTGTGATTCAAGAGACCCAGTACTTC. The rearrangement joins TRBV2 to TRBJ2-5, with D hard to call. CDR3 length: 12 amino acids. CDR1 and CDR2 from the germline V gene are SNHLY and FYNNEI. Deletions cut 4 bases from V and 2 bases from J, with 5 bases between.

Worth noting for this clone: The same CDR3 is also encoded by other DNA sequences in this sample. The rearrangement links TRBV5-1 to TRBJ2-1, with TRBD2 matching 12 bases. This CDR3 comprises 15 residues. CDR1 is SGHRS and CDR2 is YFSETQ in the germline V gene. The junction had 0 bases not matched to a gene; V was cut back by 3 bases and J by 2 bases. CDR3 sequence reads: CASSSSGRAYNEQFF. In DNA, the CDR3 is TGCGCCAGCAGCTCTAGCGGGAGGGCCTACAATGAGCAGTTCTTC.

CDR3 loop: CASKTVLNTEAFF. The CDR3 DNA follows: TGTGCCAGCAAGACGGTCTTGAACACTGAAGCTTTCTTT. The gene calls are TRBV6-5 and TRBJ1-1; no firm D call. Germline loops: CDR1 MNHEY, CDR2 SVGAGI. Trimming removed 7 bases from V and 0 bases from J, with 9 bases in between. The CDR3 totals 13 residues.

This chain connects TRBV25-1 to TRBJ2-6, with D possibly TRBD1 on 5 matching bases. V was shortened by 5 bases and J by 2 bases, with 13 bases between the two germline ends. This CDR3 has 16 amino acids. Germline V gene sequence: CDR1 MGHDK, CDR2 SYGVNS. Written as DNA, the CDR3 is TGTGCCAGCAGTTTCCTAAAGACAGCTGGGGCCAACGTCCTGACTTTC. This gives the protein CASSFLKTAGANVLTF.

The chain has TRBV6-5 and TRBJ1-2; D remains ambiguous. The germline V and J ends were trimmed by 10 bases and 0 bases, with 9 bases remaining between them. CDR3 length: 12 residues. Looked up from germline, CDR1 is MNHEY and CDR2 is SVGAGI. The CDR3 DNA reads TGTGCCACCATGGGTTCTAACTATGGCTACACCTTC. It translates to CATMGSNYGYTF.

The CDR3 nucleotides are TGCGCCAGCAGCTTGGCTCCTTTCAAAGAGACCCAGTACTTC. It translates to CASSLAPFKETQYF. The V and J genes are TRBV5-1 and TRBJ2-5; D is undetermined. The CDR3 has 14 amino acids. The ends were cut back, 0 bases at V and 3 bases at J, with 9 bases in the middle. CDR1 SGHRS and CDR2 YFSETQ come from the germline V gene. Together with reference TRBV5-1 and TRBJ2-5, the CDR3 gives the full variable domain: KAGVTQTPRYLIKTRGQQVTLSCSPISGHRSVSWYQQTPGQGLQFLFEYFSETQRNKGNFPGRFSGRQFSNSRSEMNVSTLELGDSALYLCASSLAPFKETQYFGPGTRLLVL.